This T cell receptor (beta chain) was recorded in a study of chemoradiotherapy in HPV16-positive cancers. Study details: A couple of HPV16-positive patients' cells yielded candidate HPV-specific clones and common motifs. Study-level findings and limits: For HPV16-positive patients, expanding HPV-responsive T cells associated with longer recurrence-free survival. During treatment, candidate HPV-specific clones and E7-related motifs expanded in tumor.

TCRdb's table, derived via immunoSEQ multiplex PCR, lists solely in-frame clones and lacks some. The table records tens of thousands of clones, approximately 93% of them present only once. The ends were cut back, 2 bases at V and 0 bases at J, with 14 bases in the middle. CDR1 is SGHNT, CDR2 YYREEE, per germline (reference sequence). The CDR3 length is 16 residues. Note on this clone: Its specificity is unknown.

Samples were taken several times over chemoradiotherapy. Collection took place from a patient who underwent chemoradiotherapy. This sequence joins TRBV5-4 and TRBJ1-1; a possible D gene is TRBD1 (6 bases). This sequence originates from a human donor with HPV-associated anogenital cancer. The CDR3 DNA follows: TGTGCCAGCAGCTTAGGGGCCGGGACAATGAACACTGAAGCTTTCTTT. Translated: CASSLGAGTMNTEAFF.